The 15 T cell receptor beta chains listed next were all sequenced from one sample in a study of OX40 agonist ivuxolimab in advanced cancers. Sequencing was performed with immunoSEQ multiplex PCR; in TCRdb, only in-frame clones are kept and a portion is missing. This sample has tens of thousands of clones, with about 86% found just once. The specimen was CD4+ or CD8+ T cells sorted from blood, collected in a trial of the OX40 agonist ivuxolimab. The receptors stem from an adult with an advanced solid tumor such as melanoma, head and neck, liver or kidney cancer.

The chain carries TRBV28 and TRBJ1-1; the match to TRBD1 covers 8 bases. Germline assignment: CDR1 MDHEN and CDR2 SYDVKM. The V gene end was trimmed by 5 bases and the J gene end by 7 bases; junction bases not matched to a gene: 9. The CDR3 has 14 amino acids. CDR3 sequence: CASSVPRGRGEAFF. DNA of the CDR3: TGTGCCAGCAGTGTCCCCAGGGGGCGAGGTGAAGCTTTCTTT.

This chain joins TRBV19 and TRBJ2-7; 8 bases are shared with TRBD2. Trimming took 6 bases from V and 2 from J; bases not matched to a gene: 9. The CDR3 length is 15 residues. Per germline, CDR1 LNHDA and CDR2 SQIVND (reference sequence). Written as DNA, the CDR3 is TGTGCCAGTAGCCCGATGGTAGCGGGACCCTACGAGCAGTACTTC. Amino acid sequence: CASSPMVAGPYEQYF.

This chain joins TRBV19 and TRBJ2-2; 7 nucleotides match TRBD1. The CDR3 consists of 15 residues. V gave up 8 bases and J gave up 0 bases; unmatched junction bases: 6. Germline values: CDR1 LNHDA, CDR2 SQIVND (reference sequence). The CDR3: CASCDQGANTGELFF. CDR3 coding DNA: TGTGCCAGTTGCGATCAGGGGGCGAACACCGGGGAGCTGTTTTTT.

This sequence joins TRBV6-1 and TRBJ2-5; 9 bases agree with TRBD2. Germline CDR1 is MNHNS and CDR2 is SASEGT. The CDR3 consists of 15 residues. V was pared by 3 bases and J by 5 bases, with 7 bases of the junction left unmatched. The CDR3 nucleotides read TGTGCCAGCAGTGACCCGGGACTAGCTACGGAGACCCAGTACTTC. Amino acids: CASSDPGLATETQYF.

CDR3 region: CASRGTGDLTYEQYF. The CDR3 DNA sequence: TGTGCCAGCAGGGGGACAGGGGATCTGACCTACGAGCAGTACTTC. The chain employs TRBV6-1 and TRBJ2-7, with 10 bases matching TRBD1. There are 15 residues in the CDR3. J was trimmed by 2 bases and V by 6 bases; bases with no gene match: 7. Germline V lookup: CDR1 MNHNS, CDR2 SASEGT.

The V call is TRBV7-9, the J call TRBJ2-2, with TRBD1 as a possible D gene (6 bases). The CDR3 sequence is 15 residues long. The ends were cut back, 1 base at V and 4 bases at J, with 10 bases in the middle. The V gene's germline CDR1 is SEHNR and CDR2 FQNEAQ (reference sequence). CDR3 DNA sequence: TGTGCCAGCAGCTTAGACAGGGCAGGCACCGGGGAGCTGTTTTTT. Encoded protein: CASSLDRAGTGELFF.

The rearrangement uses TRBV9 and TRBJ1-3; D ambiguous. The germline gives CDR1 SGDLS, CDR2 YYNGEE. The CDR3 contains 13 residues. The V end was cut by 4 bases, the J end by 0 bases, with 5 bases between. CDR3 residues: CASSPLSGNTIYF. The CDR3, as DNA: TGTGCCAGCAGCCCGCTCTCTGGAAACACCATATATTTT.

This clone appeared a few times. The chain recombines TRBV7-2 with TRBJ2-3, with 13 nucleotides matching TRBD2. Germline V gene data show CDR1 as SGHTA and CDR2 as FQGNSA. The CDR3 has 17 residues. V shed 3 bases and J 2 bases; nucleotides not matched to a gene: 5. CDR3 residues: CASSFRGLAGPTDTQYF. CDR3 nucleotide sequence: TGTGCCAGCAGCTTCCGGGGACTAGCGGGACCCACAGATACGCAGTATTTT.

This chain joins TRBV29-1 and TRBJ2-3; D may be TRBD2 (5 bases). Deletions cut 7 bases from V and 0 bases from J, with 11 bases between. CDR3 length: 13 amino acids. Germline CDR1 reads SQVTM; CDR2 reads ANQGSEA. CDR3 DNA sequence: TGCAGCGCCACCGGACTGAGCACAGATACGCAGTATTTT. Translating it yields CSATGLSTDTQYF.

V gene TRBV7-2 combines with J gene TRBJ2-5; 9 bases match TRBD2. This CDR3 is built from 15 residues. V dropped 0 bases and J dropped 2; count of bases not matched to a gene: 1. Germline V gene lookup returns CDR1 SGHTA and CDR2 FQGNSA. The CDR3 spells CASSLALAGQETQYF. The CDR3 DNA is TGTGCCAGCAGCTTAGCGCTAGCGGGGCAAGAGACCCAGTACTTC.

The chain is built from TRBV10-3 and TRBJ1-4; D is undetermined. The length of the CDR3 is 14 residues. Looked up from germline, CDR1 is ENHRY and CDR2 is SYGVKD. V was cut by 0 bases and J by 4 bases, with 6 bases left in between. In DNA, the CDR3 is TGTGCCATCAGTGAGTCAGTTAGTAATGAAAAACTGTTTTTT. Translating gives CAISESVSNEKLFF.

This chain uses TRBV5-4 with TRBJ2-2; no reliable D call. Trimming stripped 4 bases from V and 6 bases from J, with 10 bases between. The CDR3 length is 13 residues. CDR1 and CDR2 from the germline V gene are SGHNT and YYREEE (reference sequence). CDR3 in DNA: TGTGCCAGCAGCACCGTAGGATCCGGGGAGCTGTTTTTT. It codes for CASSTVGSGELFF.

The CDR3 is CASSLTPGTPNTGELFF. The CDR3 DNA is TGTGCCAGCAGCTTAACACCCGGGACACCGAACACCGGGGAGCTGTTTTTT. The chain carries TRBV7-3 and TRBJ2-2; TRBD1 might be the D (6 bases). Trimming cost V 0 bases and J 0 bases, with 11 bases left between them. The CDR3 contains 17 residues. In germline, CDR1 is SGHTA, CDR2 FQGTGA.

The chain uses TRBV30 and TRBJ1-4, with 7 bases that match TRBD1. CDR3 length: 15 amino acids. The germline V gene encodes CDR1 GTSNPN and CDR2 SVGIG (reference sequence). Trimming took 6 bases from V and 0 from J; bases not matched to a gene: 7. This chain's CDR3 is CACRQGSATNEKLFF. As DNA, the CDR3 is TGTGCCTGTAGACAGGGTTCCGCAACTAATGAAAAACTGTTTTTT.

V and J are TRBV5-4 and TRBJ1-3; D is unclear. This CDR3 has 15 amino acids. The V and J ends lost 0 bases and 1 base respectively, with 8 bases between them. Germline-derived CDR1 and CDR2 are SGHNT and YYREEE (reference sequence). The CDR3 DNA is TGTGCCAGCAGCTTGGTGTCGGGGTCTGGAAACACCATATATTTT. Translated: CASSLVSGSGNTIYF.